A single sample gave rise to the 9 T cell receptor beta chains below, sequenced in a study of T cell clonality in common variable immunodeficiency. TCRdb keeps only in-frame clones here, not all; method: immunoSEQ multiplex PCR. The record shows under 60,000 clones for this sample, with no singletons present. The source material was peripheral blood mononuclear cells. The source of these receptors is a person aged 18 to 70 in good health.

This clone occurred a few times. From the germline J gene comes the end of the CDR3, since the read stops 3 residues before it. V gene TRBV4-2 combines with J gene TRBJ2-7, with 7 positions matching TRBD2. Germline CDR1 reads LGHNA; CDR2 reads YNFKEQ. The trim removed 2 bases at V and 0 bases at J, leaving 10 bases unmatched. The CDR3 has 17 amino acids. The CDR3: CASSQHWGGESSYEQYF. The part of the CDR3 DNA that was read is TGTGCCAGCAGCCAACACTGGGGGGGAGAGAGCTCCTACGAG.

This clone came up many times. The read terminates 3 residues before the CDR3 end, so the remaining end is supplied by the germline J gene. The rearrangement links TRBV30 to TRBJ2-6, with TRBD1 matching 9 bases. Trimming at V came to 4 bases and at J to 0 bases, leaving 13 bases not matched to a gene. This CDR3 has 19 residues. Per the germline V gene, CDR1 is GTSNPN and CDR2 is SVGIG (reference sequence). CDR3 DNA (partial): TGTGCCTGGACGAAACGGGGAGGGACAGGGCTCTCTGGGGCCAACGTC. This gives the protein CAWTKRGGTGLSGANV. The whole CDR3 is CAWTKRGGTGLSGANVLTF. The complete variable domain, with remaining parts taken from reference TRBV30 and TRBJ2-6, reads SQTIHQWPATLVQPVGSPLSLECTVEGTSNPNLYWYRQAAGRGLQLLFYSVGIGQISSEVPQNLSASRPQDRQFILSSKKLLLSDSGFYLCAWTKRGGTGLSGANVLTFGAGSRLTVL.

This clone was recorded a few times. Coverage ceases 3 residues before the CDR3 finishes, and the germline J gene fills in the end. This chain joins TRBV20-1 and TRBJ2-1, with 12 bases fitting TRBD2. The CDR3 covers 17 residues. CDR1 is DFQATT, CDR2 SNEGSKA, per germline (reference sequence). The V gene end was trimmed by 0 bases and the J gene end by 5 bases; junction bases not matched to a gene: 8. The CDR3 bases that were read are TGCAGTGCTAGAGATAGGGGGAGACTAGCGGGAGACAATGAG. Its translation is CSARDRGRLAGDNE. From start to end, the CDR3 is CSARDRGRLAGDNEQFF.

This clone occurred many times. The read finishes 3 residues shy of the CDR3 end, and the germline J gene is used to complete it. The rearrangement joins TRBV7-2 to TRBJ2-1; TRBD2 aligns across 8 bases. V was pared by 4 bases and J by 7 bases, with 9 bases of the junction left unmatched. The germline CDR1 and CDR2 sequences are SGHTA and FQGNSA. This CDR3 has 15 residues. CDR3 DNA, as far as it was read: TGTGCCAGCAGCTCCCAAGCGGGAGAGTGGAATGAG. Its protein product is CASSSQAGEWNE. Given in full, the CDR3 is CASSSQAGEWNEQFF. The whole variable domain, remainder taken from reference TRBV7-2 and TRBJ2-1, is GAGVSQSPSNKVTEKGKDVELRCDPISGHTALYWYRQSLGQGLEFLIYFQGNSAPDKSGLPSDRFSAERTGGSVSTLTIQRTQQEDSAVYLCASSSQAGEWNEQFFGPGTRLTVL.

This clone showed up many times. The observed sequence ends 3 residues before the CDR3 terminus, with the missing tail filled in from the germline J gene. This rearrangement joins TRBV5-1 to TRBJ1-3; the D gene is possibly TRBD1 (6 bases). The CDR3 runs to 14 residues. Trimming removed 4 bases at V and 2 bases at J, with 10 bases between. CDR1 SGHRS and CDR2 YFSETQ come from the germline V gene. The CDR3 sequence: CASSGQGTGNTIYF. The DNA read from the CDR3 is TGCGCCAGCAGCGGCCAGGGGACTGGAAACACC.

This clone was observed at least ten times. The CDR3 goes on 3 residues after the read ends, and that part is filled in from the germline J gene. The chain has TRBV20-1 and TRBJ2-1; 7 bases line up with TRBD2. This CDR3 region has 16 residues. Losses at the gene ends were 3 bases for V and 4 bases for J; bases not matched to a gene: 12. The germline V gene encodes CDR1 DFQATT and CDR2 SNEGSKA (reference sequence). CDR3 in amino acids: CSASETGQLAYNEQFF. The sequenced CDR3 bases are TGCAGTGCTAGCGAAACCGGGCAACTAGCGTACAATGAG.

This clone has at least ten counts. The CDR3 is cut off 3 residues early in the read; its end comes from the germline J gene. The chain recombines TRBV2 with TRBJ2-7, with 7 bases identical to TRBD1. Germline assignment: CDR1 SNHLY and CDR2 FYNNEI. V was clipped by 5 bases and J by 0 bases; unmatched bases: 4. This CDR3 region has 14 residues. The sequenced part of the CDR3 DNA is TGTGCCAGCAGTTCGACAGGGTTCTCCTACGAG. Protein sequence: CASSSTGFSYE. The complete CDR3 protein is CASSSTGFSYEQYF. Complete variable domain (other parts from reference TRBV2 and TRBJ2-7): EPEVTQTPSHQVTQMGQEVILRCVPISNHLYFYWYRQILGQKVEFLVSFYNNEISEKSEIFDDQFSVERPDGSNFTLKIRSTKLEDSAMYFCASSSTGFSYEQYFGPGTRLTVT.

This clone showed up many times. The read stops 3 residues short of the end of the CDR3; the missing end is completed from the germline J gene. This sequence joins TRBV18 and TRBJ2-2; 10 bases are shared with TRBD1. CDR3 length: 16 amino acids. The germline V gene has CDR1 KGHSH and CDR2 LQKENI. J gave up 5 bases and V 2 bases, and 5 bases lay outside the gene matches. The CDR3 bases that were read are TGTGCCAGCTCACCAAGGACAGGGGGATGGACCGGGGAG. It specifies CASSPRTGGWTGE. The CDR3 as a whole reads CASSPRTGGWTGELFF. The full variable domain, completed using reference TRBV18 and TRBJ2-2, is NAGVMQNPRHLVRRRGQEARLRCSPMKGHSHVYWYRQLPEEGLKFMVYLQKENIIDESGMPKERFSAEFPKEGPSILRIQQVVRGDSAAYFCASSPRTGGWTGELFFGEGSRLTVL.

Comments on this clone: This may arise from a read error, as a much more abundant clone is one base away. Here the CDR3 reads CASSFRGLLNEKLFF. CDR3 DNA, as far as it was read: TGTGCCAGTAGTTTTCGTGGTTTACTAAATGAAAAG. The chain recombines TRBV19 with TRBJ2-2; D gene unclear. The sequence runs out 3 residues before the end of the CDR3; the remainder is reconstructed from the germline J gene. From germline, CDR1 is LNHDA and CDR2 SQIVND (reference sequence). This CDR3 has 15 residues.